This TCR beta chain was identified in a study of blood T cell repertoires in COVID-19. How the authors handled the data: Scientists estimated how many nucleated cells there were by amplifying reference gene primers. Clones were sequenced by immunoSEQ multiplex PCR, and TCRdb holds only the in-frame ones, with some missing. V and J calls and clone size follow that table, whereas D and trimming were derived from the DNA. This sample has 150,000 to 200,000 clones, with just under 90% found just once. CDR3 size: 15 residues. Per germline, CDR1 ENHRY and CDR2 SYGVKD. Between the trimmed V and J ends, which lost 0 bases and 3 bases, there was a span of 11 bases. While infection was still active, Seattle patients were enrolled and then followed longitudinally.

This chain connects TRBV10-3 to TRBJ1-2; TRBD1 might be the D (6 bases). The sequencing sample was made of peripheral blood. This clonotype was sampled from a woman in her 70s with COVID-19, enrolled during active disease. For the CDR3, the DNA is TGTGCCATCAGTGAGTCGGGTCAGGGGTACTATGGCTACACCTTC. It translates to CAISESGQGYYGYTF.